This TCR beta chain was recorded in a study of blood T cell repertoires in COVID-19 (dated by TCRdb to 2020 to 2022). For context, the study as a whole: The collaborator samples originated in the United States, Italy and Spain and spanned the acute and convalescent phases of COVID-19. The material from the prospective study consisted of cDNA or gDNA derived from T cells, B-cell-depleted T cells, or PBMCs. Samples came from the ongoing ImmuneRACE study (first 160 participants) plus 1,254 subjects from 6 global collaborators. Nearly every sample came with metadata listing a de-identified subject ID, COVID-19 status, age in years and sex. The dataset comprised deeply sampled blood TCRbeta repertoires from subjects exposed to, actively infected with, or recovered from COVID-19. The repertoires were released in a freely available public database meant as a resource for research on the immune response to SARS-CoV-2. Where HLA class I and class II types were available, the types were taken from metadata supplied by the sample provider, not from assay-based typing.

The immunoSEQ Assay, a bias-controlled multiplex PCR, was used to amplify TCRbeta CDR3 regions from genomic DNA. The published analysis was carried out like this. The number of nucleated cells in each sample was estimated from the amplification of reference gene primers within the assay. To quantify the absolute abundance of each unique TCRbeta CDR3 rearrangement, sequence reads were collapsed and filtered. For each sample, productive Simpson clonality was calculated as the square root of Simpson's diversity index across productive rearrangements. TCRdb carries this immuneACCESS record with in-frame sequences only. Its versions omit some clonotypes, under half of them owing to an unresolved V gene in the studies checked, with the rest unexplained. V and J calls and clone size come straight from that table; D and trimming were deduced from the DNA. This sample is represented by over 10,000 clones; 88% of them were singletons. The top ten clones comprise less than 35% of the sample.

Whole blood was collected in K2EDTA tubes by collaborating institutions according to the institutions' own protocols. For TCRbeta analysis, collaborator samples were shipped as frozen whole blood, as isolated PBMCs, or as DNA extracted from either sample type. Findings and caveats that apply to the study as a whole: How much clinical and demographic metadata was included differed by source and by participant, and the metadata was provided uncurated.

Unmatched junction bases come to 3, with V trimmed by 5 bases and J by 0 bases. The germline V gene encodes CDR1 LNHDA and CDR2 SQIVND (reference sequence). Including the terminal cysteine and phenylalanine, the CDR3 comprises 15 residues. Only the CDR3 DNA is retained, 45 bases long and in frame from the first base. Of note for this clone: There is no known antigen for this receptor. Base quality data are lacking; no much larger clone is found one base away.

The receptor chain draws on TRBV19 and TRBJ2-1, with 8 central nucleotides matching TRBD2. This receptor was obtained from a human donor in a cohort sampled during active COVID-19. The specimen sequenced was peripheral blood. The DNA sequence reads TGTGCCAGTAGTGAGCGGGGGAGCTCCTACAATGAGCAGTTCTTC. This yields the protein CASSERGSSYNEQFF.